Shown below are 18 T cell receptor beta chains from a single sample sequenced in a study of T cell responses to AZD1222 COVID-19 vaccine. Using immunoSEQ multiplex PCR, the repertoire was profiled, and TCRdb retains in-frame clones only, with some absent. The sample has 77,000 or so clones, over 75% seen once. Sequences were derived from peripheral blood, sampled 28 days after the second AZD1222 dose. The origin of the receptors is an adult who received the AZD1222 COVID-19 vaccine.

This chain joins TRBV6-6 and TRBJ2-1, with D uncertain. This CDR3 has 14 amino acids. V was shortened by 8 bases and J by 6 bases, with 17 bases between the two germline ends. Germline CDR1 reads MNHNY; CDR2 reads SVGAGI (reference sequence). The CDR3 region is CASGQERVGNEQFF. DNA of the CDR3: TGTGCCAGCGGCCAGGAACGTGTAGGCAATGAGCAGTTCTTC.

This chain connects TRBV6-5 to TRBJ1-1; D gene unclear. Looked up from germline, CDR1 is MNHEY and CDR2 is SVGAGI. The germline V and J ends were trimmed by 2 bases and 4 bases, with 11 bases remaining between them. The CDR3 has 14 amino acids. CDR3 sequence (DNA): TGTGCCAGCAGTTACAGGGAGTGGGCCACTGAAGCTTTCTTT. Its protein product is CASSYREWATEAFF.

The chain carries TRBV6-2 or TRBV6-3 and TRBJ2-5; D is perhaps TRBD1 (6 bases). Germline CDR1 is MNHEY and CDR2 is SVGEGT. The CDR3 length is 17 residues. The V and J ends lost 2 bases and 1 base respectively, with 17 bases between them. CDR3 sequence: CASSYEGGSYRQETQYF. The CDR3 region has the DNA TGTGCCAGCAGTTACGAAGGGGGATCCTACCGCCAAGAGACCCAGTACTTC.

The rearrangement links TRBV11-2 to TRBJ2-7; no reliable D call. V lost 5 bases and J 6 bases, leaving 20 bases between the germline ends. Germline CDR1 is SGHAT and CDR2 is FQNNGV. The CDR3 runs to 15 residues. CDR3 sequence reads: CASSPLGYSAGEQYF. CDR3 nucleotides: TGTGCCAGCAGCCCCCTAGGGTACTCAGCAGGCGAGCAGTACTTC. Variable domain in full (rest from reference TRBV11-2 and TRBJ2-7): EAGVAQSPRYKIIEKRQSVAFWCNPISGHATLYWYQQILGQGPKLLIQFQNNGVVDDSQLPKDRFSAERLKGVDSTLKIQPAKLEDSAVYLCASSPLGYSAGEQYFGPGTRLTVT.

This clone has only a few counts. This chain links TRBV19 with TRBJ1-5, with D possibly matching TRBD1 (5 bases). Germline V gives CDR1 LNHDA, CDR2 SQIVND (reference sequence). The CDR3 loop spans 15 amino acids. Trimming removed 6 bases at V and 5 bases at J, with 17 bases between. CDR3 region: CASSPAGGMYQPQHF. CDR3 in DNA: TGTGCCAGTAGCCCCGCCGGGGGTATGTATCAGCCCCAGCATTTT.

This clone was found once. V is TRBV24-1 and J is TRBJ1-2, with unresolved D. The germline V gene encodes CDR1 KGHDR and CDR2 SFDVKD. Trimming shortened V by 2 bases and J by 6 bases, and 12 bases separated the two germline ends. This CDR3 is built from 14 residues. The CDR3 loop reads CATSDSGYVNGYTF. The CDR3 region has the DNA TGTGCCACCAGTGATTCCGGATATGTGAATGGCTACACCTTC.

The chain uses TRBV24-1 and TRBJ2-7, with unresolved D. In germline, CDR1 is KGHDR, CDR2 SFDVKD. Trimming left V 3 bases short and J 1 base short, with 9 bases between. The CDR3 has 14 amino acids. CDR3 sequence: CATSDSGKSYEQYF. CDR3 nucleotides: TGTGCCACCAGTGATAGTGGGAAGTCCTACGAGCAGTACTTC.

As concerns this clone: Germline is not matched at one junction end, which may reflect a read error. The V and J genes are TRBV11-2 and TRBJ1-1; 8 bases are shared with TRBD1. This CDR3 region has 14 residues. Germline V gives CDR1 SGHAT, CDR2 FQNNGV. DNA of the CDR3: TGTGCCAGCAGCCCCCGACAGGGGAACCCTGAAGCTTTCTTT. Residues: CASSPRQGNPEAFF.

This sequence joins TRBV19 and TRBJ1-2, with D tentatively TRBD1 (5 bases). The CDR3 covers 14 residues. The V end was cut by 7 bases, the J end by 2 bases, with 14 bases between. Germline V CDR1 and CDR2: LNHDA, SQIVND (reference sequence). CDR3 amino acids: CASTSYGTNYGYTF. The DNA for the CDR3 is TGTGCCAGTACCTCCTACGGGACCAACTATGGCTACACCTTC.

This clone has only one observation. The rearrangement uses TRBV6-6 and TRBJ1-6; D may be TRBD1 (6 bases). V was cut by 2 bases and J by 8 bases, with 13 bases left in between. The CDR3 is 15 residues long. Germline CDR1 is MNHNY and CDR2 is SVGAGI (reference sequence). CDR3 amino acids: CASSYGGAAYSPLHF. In nucleotides, the CDR3 is TGTGCCAGCAGTTACGGGGGGGCCGCTTATTCACCCCTCCACTTT.

The table lists this clone with a count of one. The chain is built from TRBV6-6 and TRBJ2-7; TRBD2 agrees at 9 bases. CDR1 and CDR2 (germline): MNHNY, SVGAGI (reference sequence). Trimming took 0 bases from V and 4 from J; bases not matched to a gene: 7. The CDR3 spans 16 residues. The DNA for the CDR3 is TGTGCCAGCAGTTACTCGGGTAGCGGGGGACTATACGAGCAGTACTTC. Protein sequence: CASSYSGSGGLYEQYF.

V and J are TRBV6-6 and TRBJ1-2; 7 bases line up with TRBD1. This CDR3 is built from 14 residues. The junction had 12 bases not matched to a gene; V was cut back by 6 bases and J by 8 bases. The V gene's germline CDR1 is MNHNY and CDR2 SVGAGI (reference sequence). The CDR3 nucleotides are TGTGCCAGCAGGCCTAGACAGGGCATAAGCGGCTACACCTTC. It specifies CASRPRQGISGYTF.

The chain couples TRBV7-2 to TRBJ1-5, with D perhaps TRBD1 (6 bases). Germline V gives CDR1 SGHTA, CDR2 FQGNSA. V shed 4 bases and J shed 7 bases, with 11 bases lying between them. CDR3 size: 13 residues. The CDR3 nucleotides are TGTGCCAGCAGCTCCAGGGGTAAGCAGCCCCAGCATTTT. The encoded protein is CASSSRGKQPQHF. The full variable domain, its missing parts supplied by reference TRBV7-2 and TRBJ1-5, is GAGVSQSPSNKVTEKGKDVELRCDPISGHTALYWYRQSLGQGLEFLIYFQGNSAPDKSGLPSDRFSAERTGGSVSTLTIQRTQQEDSAVYLCASSSRGKQPQHFGDGTRLSIL.

The rearrangement links TRBV24-1 to TRBJ2-1; TRBD2 matches at 9 bases. CDR3 size: 18 residues. V was pared by 6 bases and J by 0 bases, with 11 bases of the junction left unmatched. Per germline, CDR1 KGHDR and CDR2 SFDVKD. CDR3 coding DNA: TGTGCCACCAGTAGACCGAGGAGCGGGGGGAGCTCCTACAATGAGCAGTTCTTC. As protein: CATSRPRSGGSSYNEQFF.

V usage is TRBV27 and J usage is TRBJ1-1; 7 bases match TRBD1. Germline lookup yields CDR1 MNHEY and CDR2 SMNVEV (reference sequence). V lost 2 bases to trimming and J lost 1 base; unmatched junction nucleotides: 4. The CDR3 totals 15 residues. CDR3 amino acids: CASSLHGDRNTEAFF. In DNA, the CDR3 is TGTGCCAGCAGTTTACATGGGGACAGGAACACTGAAGCTTTCTTT.

This chain uses TRBV27 with TRBJ1-1; D gene unclear. The V end was cut by 4 bases, the J end by 4 bases, with 13 bases between. CDR1 is MNHEY, CDR2 SMNVEV, per germline (reference sequence). CDR3 size: 14 residues. CDR3 DNA sequence: TGTGCCAGCAGTTACCACGGGTCTAGCACTGAAGCTTTCTTT. It translates to CASSYHGSSTEAFF.

The chain carries TRBV6-2 or TRBV6-3 and TRBJ2-3; D is undetermined. The CDR3 is 16 residues long. CDR1 MNHEY and CDR2 SVGEGT come from the germline V gene. V lost 2 bases to trimming and J lost 0 bases, with 12 bases between them. The CDR3 loop is CASSYRTPFSTDTQYF. The CDR3 nucleotides are TGTGCCAGCAGTTACCGGACCCCCTTTAGCACAGATACGCAGTATTTT.

CDR3 residues: CASSAAGEMMMGYTF. The CDR3 DNA follows: TGCGCCAGCAGCGCCGCAGGGGAAATGATGATGGGCTACACCTTC. The chain is built from TRBV5-1 and TRBJ1-2; possibly TRBD1 for D (6 bases). The CDR3 is made up of 15 amino acids. The V gene lost 4 bases and the J gene lost 8 bases, with 21 bases spanning the gap. CDR1 and CDR2 from the germline V gene are SGHRS and YFSETQ.